The sequence of this TCR beta chain was determined in a study of identical twins. Every donor was a healthy Caucasian. TCRdb fed the 5' RACE reads into MiXCR, producing one record per CDR3 protein. Here the sample spans roughly 350,000 distinct CDR3 sequences, roughly an eighth being singletons. This CDR3 has 15 residues. Germline V lookup: CDR1 MDHEN, CDR2 SYDVKM. V shed 4 bases and J shed 2 bases, with 13 bases lying between them. This same sample was also part of a study on yellow fever vaccine responses in identical twins.

The V and J genes are TRBV28 and TRBJ2-3; no clear D. The sequenced sample consisted of CD8+ T cells sorted from blood. This sequence originates from a woman under 30 in good health. The CDR3 DNA follows: TGTGCCAGCAGTTGGGGTCAGTCGAACACAGATACGCAGTATTTT. Protein: CASSWGQSNTDTQYF.